These 25 T cell receptor beta chains were sequenced from one sample in a study of T cells after yellow fever vaccination. TCRdb independently ran MiXCR on the 5' RACE reads; one entry per CDR3 protein. The profile covers about 340,000 distinct CDR3 sequences, with roughly 8.7% appearing a single time and 15% to 20% taken by the ten largest. The specimen comprised PBMCs, sampled on the day of the first yellow fever vaccination. These receptors originate from a man aged 18 to 30 who received the YFV17D yellow fever vaccine.

This clonotype was recorded a few times. V usage is TRBV7-9 and J usage is TRBJ2-7, with a tentative D call TRBD1 (6 bases). The V gene lost 5 bases and the J gene lost 2 bases, with 13 bases spanning the gap. Germline CDR1 is SEHNR and CDR2 is FQNEAQ (reference sequence). This CDR3 is built from 14 residues. CDR3 nucleotide sequence: TGTGCCAGCAGCGCCTCCCGGGACACCTACGAGCAGTACTTC. Amino acid sequence: CASSASRDTYEQYF.

In this sample, this clonotype turned up a few times. This rearrangement joins TRBV4-3 to TRBJ1-1; no definite D call. This CDR3 has 14 amino acids. Trimming pared 2 bases from V and 4 bases from J, leaving 11 bases between. Germline V CDR1 and CDR2: LGHNA, YSLEER. The CDR3 sequence is CASSQLMGGTEAFF. The CDR3, as DNA: TGCGCCAGCAGCCAACTTATGGGAGGCACTGAAGCTTTCTTT.

The gene calls are TRBV5-1 and TRBJ2-1; D is perhaps TRBD1 (6 bases). This CDR3 contains 19 residues. Looked up from germline, CDR1 is SGHRS and CDR2 is YFSETQ. V was clipped by 1 base and J by 1 base, with 21 bases between them. The chain's CDR3 is CASSLTWDKHEPSYNEQFF. CDR3 DNA sequence: TGCGCCAGCAGCTTGACTTGGGACAAGCACGAACCGTCCTACAATGAGCAGTTCTTC. The full variable domain, its missing parts supplied by reference TRBV5-1 and TRBJ2-1, is KAGVTQTPRYLIKTRGQQVTLSCSPISGHRSVSWYQQTPGQGLQFLFEYFSETQRNKGNFPGRFSGRQFSNSRSEMNVSTLELGDSALYLCASSLTWDKHEPSYNEQFFGPGTRLTVL.

This chain uses TRBV5-4 with TRBJ2-5, with 8 bases matching TRBD1. V gave up 3 bases and J gave up 5 bases; unmatched junction bases: 6. The CDR3 is made up of 14 amino acids. Germline V lookup: CDR1 SGHNT, CDR2 YYREEE (reference sequence). The CDR3 loop is CASSWQGAVETQYF. The CDR3 nucleotides read TGTGCCAGCAGCTGGCAGGGGGCTGTGGAGACCCAGTACTTC.

The chain links TRBV27 to TRBJ2-2; unclear D gene. Trimming cost V 5 bases and J 6 bases, with 13 bases left between them. Germline V gives CDR1 MNHEY, CDR2 SMNVEV (reference sequence). CDR3 length equals 14 residues. The CDR3 sequence: CASSPRRGPGELFF. Here the CDR3 DNA reads TGTGCCAGCAGTCCACGCCGCGGCCCCGGGGAGCTGTTTTTT.

The V and J genes are TRBV9 and TRBJ1-2, with D hard to call. The V gene's germline CDR1 is SGDLS and CDR2 YYNGEE. V lost 4 bases and J lost 8, with 18 bases in between. The CDR3 covers 14 residues. The CDR3 nucleotides are TGTGCCAGCAGCCCGACTGGGGAGCCGGGAGGCTACACCTTC. It codes for CASSPTGEPGGYTF.

This clonotype was counted a few times. The rearrangement links TRBV20-1 to TRBJ2-3; D not resolved. The CDR3 spans 11 residues. Trimming cost V 3 bases and J 2 bases, with 3 bases left between them. Looked up from germline, CDR1 is DFQATT and CDR2 is SNEGSKA (reference sequence). The CDR3 here is CSASPTDTQYF. As DNA, the CDR3 is TGCAGTGCTAGCCCCACAGATACGCAGTATTTT.

The chain employs TRBV2 and TRBJ1-1; no clear D gene. Germline V lookup: CDR1 SNHLY, CDR2 FYNNEI. Trimming removed 7 bases at V and 5 bases at J, with 8 bases between. The CDR3 is 11 residues long. The CDR3 loop is CASMWATEAFF. CDR3 in DNA: TGTGCCAGCATGTGGGCAACTGAAGCTTTCTTT. Using reference TRBV2 and TRBJ1-1 for the parts outside the CDR3, the full variable domain is EPEVTQTPSHQVTQMGQEVILRCVPISNHLYFYWYRQILGQKVEFLVSFYNNEISEKSEIFDDQFSVERPDGSNFTLKIRSTKLEDSAMYFCASMWATEAFFGQGTRLTVV.

The CDR3 is CASSLRAGGSNEQFF. In DNA form, the CDR3 reads TGTGCCAGCAGCTTGAGGGCGGGGGGGTCCAATGAGCAGTTCTTC. This chain links TRBV5-4 with TRBJ2-1; TRBD2 agrees at 9 bases. This CDR3 comprises 15 residues. Germline CDR1 and CDR2: SGHNT and YYREEE (reference sequence). Germline trimming cut 1 base from V and 6 bases from J; bases unmatched to any gene: 5.

The chain recombines TRBV5-4 with TRBJ1-3; the match to TRBD1 covers 7 bases. Germline loops: CDR1 SGHNT, CDR2 YYREEE (reference sequence). J was trimmed by 0 bases and V by 4 bases; bases with no gene match: 10. This CDR3 has 17 amino acids. As DNA, the CDR3 is TGTGCCAGCAGCAAGAAACAGGGGCTCAGCTCTGGAAACACCATATATTTT. Encoded protein: CASSKKQGLSSGNTIYF.

This clonotype was counted a single time. The rearrangement joins TRBV5-1 to TRBJ2-7; the D is unclear. The CDR3 is made up of 13 amino acids. From germline, CDR1 is SGHRS and CDR2 YFSETQ. V shed 5 bases and J shed 0 bases, with 9 bases lying between them. The CDR3 DNA reads TGCGCCAGCAGGGTGGAATTCTCCTACGAGCAGTACGTC. It codes for CASRVEFSYEQYV.

The table lists this clonotype with a few counts. The genes are TRBV4-3 and TRBJ2-1; TRBD2 agrees at 9 bases. V lost 1 base, J lost 4 bases, and 11 bases stayed unmatched. The germline V gene encodes CDR1 LGHNA and CDR2 YSLEER. The CDR3 covers 18 residues. CDR3 sequence reads: CASSQVGTSRIVYNEQFF. The CDR3 DNA reads as TGCGCCAGCAGCCAAGTTGGGACTAGCCGGATTGTATACAATGAGCAGTTCTTC.

This clonotype has more than one count but fewer than ten. The chain uses TRBV10-3 and TRBJ1-1, with D tentatively TRBD1 (6 bases). Germline V gene data show CDR1 as ENHRY and CDR2 as SYGVKD. CDR3 size: 13 residues. V lost 4 bases and J 9 bases, leaving 15 bases between the germline ends. The CDR3 DNA sequence: TGTGCCATCAGTGGACCGGGGGGGCCTAAAGCTTTCTTT. Its translation: CAISGPGGPKAFF.

J is TRBJ2-2 and V is TRBV5-1, with 7 bases identical to TRBD2. V was pared by 4 bases and J by 3 bases, with 18 bases of the junction left unmatched. Germline CDR1 is SGHRS and CDR2 is YFSETQ. The CDR3 runs to 19 residues. The CDR3: CASSPRRGWLAADTGELFF. The CDR3 DNA follows: TGCGCCAGCAGCCCCCGAAGAGGGTGGCTAGCGGCGGACACCGGGGAGCTGTTTTTT.

The rearrangement joins TRBV5-8 to TRBJ2-3; no firm D call. This CDR3 spans 17 amino acids. Germline V gene data show CDR1 as SGHTS and CDR2 as YDEGEE. Trimming pared 7 bases from V and 0 bases from J, leaving 21 bases between. The CDR3 DNA reads TGTGCCAGCTGCGAGGACCGGGTTTTCGAGAGCACAGATACGCAGTATTTT. Protein: CASCEDRVFESTDTQYF.

This clonotype was seen only a few times. V gene TRBV11-2 combines with J gene TRBJ2-2; TRBD2 is a possible D gene (5 bases). The length of the CDR3 is 19 residues. V was clipped by 0 bases and J by 1 base, with 18 bases between them. Germline CDR1 and CDR2: SGHAT and FQNNGV. The CDR3 coding sequence is TGTGCCAGCAGCTTAGATTCCATTCGACGGGAAGTGAACACCGGGGAGCTGTTTTTT. Translated: CASSLDSIRREVNTGELFF.

V and J are TRBV5-1 and TRBJ2-6; 8 nucleotides agree with TRBD1. J was trimmed by 0 bases and V by 1 base; bases with no gene match: 6. Per germline, CDR1 SGHRS and CDR2 YFSETQ. This CDR3 is 18 amino acids long. CDR3 DNA: TGCGCCAGCAGCTTGTCAGGGGGCATCATCTCTGGGGCCAACGTCCTGACTTTC. This codes for CASSLSGGIISGANVLTF.

This clonotype came up a few times. The chain couples TRBV29-1 to TRBJ1-1; the D is unclear. This CDR3 is 11 amino acids long. Germline CDR1 reads SQVTM; CDR2 reads ANQGSEA. V was clipped by 4 bases and J by 1 base, with 4 bases between them. Here the CDR3 reads CSVGWNTEAFF. CDR3 in DNA: TGCAGCGTTGGATGGAACACTGAAGCTTTCTTT.

The genes are TRBV5-6 and TRBJ2-5, with 7 bases identical to TRBD1. V lost 4 bases and J lost 1; bases outside the gene matches: 7. Germline V gene data show CDR1 as SGHDT and CDR2 as YYEEEE. CDR3 length equals 15 residues. Here the CDR3 reads CASSIYRDSQETQYF. The CDR3, as DNA: TGTGCCAGCAGCATTTACCGGGACAGCCAAGAGACCCAGTACTTC.

This clonotype was recorded at least ten times. Mismatch with germline at one junction end may stem from a read error. This chain connects TRBV7-7 to TRBJ1-1, with D maybe TRBD1 (5 bases). The germline V gene encodes CDR1 SSHAT and CDR2 FNYEAQ (reference sequence). This CDR3 comprises 14 residues. DNA for the CDR3: TGTGCTAGCAGCTTAGGGGCAGGGAGCACTGAAGCTTTCTTT. As protein: CASSLGAGSTEAFF.

Ten or more counts support this clonotype. The rearrangement uses TRBV7-2 and TRBJ2-7; no clear D gene. The CDR3 length is 12 residues. Germline V gene sequence: CDR1 SGHTA, CDR2 FQGNSA. Trimming stripped 4 bases from V and 2 bases from J, with 6 bases between. The CDR3 is CASSSFPYEQYF. For the CDR3, the DNA is TGTGCCAGCAGCTCCTTTCCCTACGAGCAGTACTTC.

V usage is TRBV2 and J usage is TRBJ2-7, with D uncertain. The V end was cut by 2 bases, the J end by 4 bases, with 9 bases between. Germline CDR1 is SNHLY and CDR2 is FYNNEI. The CDR3 extends over 13 amino acids. The CDR3 DNA is TGTGCCAGCAGTGAAAAGGGTTATTACGAGCAGTACGTC. Translation: CASSEKGYYEQYV.

This clonotype was seen many times. This sequence joins TRBV27 and TRBJ2-7, with D perhaps matching TRBD1 (5 bases). Germline V gene sequence: CDR1 MNHEY, CDR2 SMNVEV (reference sequence). With 4 bases removed from V and 1 base from J, the gap between germline ends came to 8 bases. The CDR3 consists of 13 residues. In DNA form, the CDR3 reads TGTGCCAGCAGTTACAGGAAATCCTACGAGCAGTACTTC. Protein product: CASSYRKSYEQYF.

The chain uses TRBV7-2 and TRBJ2-3; D unresolved. The V gene's germline CDR1 is SGHTA and CDR2 FQGNSA. Between the trimmed V and J ends, which lost 3 bases and 3 bases, there was a span of 7 bases. The CDR3 is 13 amino acids. The CDR3 DNA is TGTGCCAGCAGCTTTCGTCTTACAGATACGCAGTATTTT. It encodes CASSFRLTDTQYF.

This chain connects TRBV5-4 to TRBJ2-5, with a possible D match to TRBD1 (5 bases). V lost 0 bases, J lost 5 bases, and 17 bases lay in between. The germline V gene has CDR1 SGHNT and CDR2 YYREEE (reference sequence). The CDR3 runs to 16 residues. The CDR3 reads CASSLARAGFGETQYF. The CDR3 coding sequence is TGTGCCAGCAGCTTGGCCAGGGCAGGGTTCGGGGAGACCCAGTACTTC.